The clone carrying this T cell receptor (beta chain) occurred many times. V lost 5 bases, J lost 5 bases, and 15 bases lay in between. The CDR3 runs 15 residues. Germline lookup yields CDR1 SGHTA and CDR2 FQGTGA. From the RT-PCR reads, TCRdb called clonotypes with MiXCR, one entry per CDR3 protein. The table includes about 680,000 distinct CDR3 sequences, approximately 15% detected once. Sequencing input: memory CD4+ T cells from blood. The rearrangement uses TRBV7-3 and TRBJ2-2, with D possibly TRBD1 on 6 matching bases. This sequence was found in a female donor in good health, serving as a healthy control. CDR3 sequence: CASSARPQGTGELFF. CDR3 DNA sequence: TGTGCCAGCAGCGCCCGACCACAGGGTACCGGGGAGCTGTTTTTT.